Listed here are 27 T cell receptor beta chains from one sample, sequenced in a study of T cell responses to AZD1222 COVID-19 vaccine. Data came from immunoSEQ multiplex PCR; TCRdb stores just in-frame clones and leaves some out. The sample carries some 140,000 clones, around 93% recorded once. Sequenced material: peripheral blood, taken 28 days after the second AZD1222 dose. Receptors were obtained from an adult who received the AZD1222 COVID-19 vaccine.

The CDR3 protein is CASSLWDLRGVNTEAFF. CDR3 DNA sequence: TGTGCCAGCAGCTTATGGGATCTTCGAGGGGTGAACACTGAAGCTTTCTTT. The rearrangement uses TRBV11-3 and TRBJ1-1; TRBD1 might be the D (5 bases). The ends were cut back, 2 bases at V and 0 bases at J, with 16 bases in the middle. CDR3 length: 17 residues. Germline values: CDR1 SGHNT, CDR2 YENEEA.

This sequence joins TRBV2 and TRBJ2-1; D may be TRBD1 or TRBD2 (5 bases each). Trimming stripped 6 bases from V and 1 base from J, with 10 bases between. The CDR3 has 14 amino acids. In germline, CDR1 is SNHLY, CDR2 FYNNEI. CDR3 coding DNA: TGTGCCAGCAGGGGACGGGTTTCCTACAATGAGCAGTTCTTC. Its translation is CASRGRVSYNEQFF. Variable domain in full (rest from reference TRBV2 and TRBJ2-1): EPEVTQTPSHQVTQMGQEVILRCVPISNHLYFYWYRQILGQKVEFLVSFYNNEISEKSEIFDDQFSVERPDGSNFTLKIRSTKLEDSAMYFCASRGRVSYNEQFFGPGTRLTVL.

The chain has TRBV9 and TRBJ1-3, with D tentatively TRBD1 (5 bases). The ends were cut back, 3 bases at V and 4 bases at J, with 14 bases in the middle. Germline assignment: CDR1 SGDLS and CDR2 YYNGEE. This CDR3 region has 15 residues. CDR3 amino acids: CASSGPGTAGNTIYF. The CDR3 nucleotides read TGTGCCAGCAGCGGCCCGGGGACCGCCGGAAACACCATATATTTT.

The chain is built from TRBV2 and TRBJ1-5; D unclear. Germline V gene sequence: CDR1 SNHLY, CDR2 FYNNEI. V was pared by 5 bases and J by 5 bases, with 16 bases between. The CDR3 has 15 residues. In DNA, the CDR3 is TGTGCCAGCAGTTTCGAAGGGTCCCCGTATCAGCCCCAGCATTTT. Its protein product is CASSFEGSPYQPQHF.

This chain uses TRBV6-6 with TRBJ1-4; TRBD1 might be the D (5 bases). Germline CDR1 MNHNY, CDR2 SVGAGI (reference sequence). Trimming took off 4 bases at V and 6 bases at J, with 15 bases between the two ends. The CDR3 sequence is 15 residues long. The DNA of the CDR3 is TGTGCCAGCAGTTCCTCGAGTCAGGGTCATGAAAAACTGTTTTTT. Translation: CASSSSSQGHEKLFF.

This chain connects TRBV13 to TRBJ1-1; TRBD1 matches 8 bases. CDR3 length equals 15 residues. Per the germline V gene, CDR1 is PRHDT and CDR2 is FYEKMQ (reference sequence). V trimming: 5 bases; J trimming: 3 bases; junction bases outside the gene matches: 8. CDR3 nucleotides: TGTGCCAGCAGCATAACAGGGGGGAAGTACACTGAAGCTTTCTTT. Its protein is CASSITGGKYTEAFF.

The chain carries TRBV30 and TRBJ1-4, with no clear D. The CDR3 is 14 residues long. CDR1 and CDR2 from the germline V gene are GTSNPN and SVGIG (reference sequence). Between the trimmed V and J ends, which lost 0 bases and 8 bases, there was a span of 13 bases. DNA for the CDR3: TGTGCCTGGAGTGTACTCGTACAACCAGAAAAACTGTTTTTT. Its protein is CAWSVLVQPEKLFF.

This chain uses TRBV5-5 with TRBJ1-5; no clear D gene. The V gene lost 2 bases and the J gene lost 2 bases, with 8 bases spanning the gap. Germline CDR1 is SGHKS and CDR2 is YYEKEE (reference sequence). CDR3 size: 14 residues. This chain's CDR3 is CASSLFLGNQPQHF. As DNA, the CDR3 is TGTGCCAGCAGCTTATTCCTAGGCAATCAGCCCCAGCATTTT.

This clone appeared many times. This chain uses TRBV13 with TRBJ1-1; no clear D gene. Germline lookup yields CDR1 PRHDT and CDR2 FYEKMQ (reference sequence). V was clipped by 5 bases and J by 0 bases, with 4 bases between them. CDR3 length: 12 amino acids. CDR3 sequence reads: CASSVLNTEAFF. DNA for the CDR3: TGTGCCAGCAGCGTTCTGAACACTGAAGCTTTCTTT.

This chain joins TRBV27 and TRBJ2-7; 7 bases match TRBD1. Trimming removed 2 bases from V and 6 bases from J; junction bases left unmatched: 7. The length of the CDR3 is 14 residues. Germline V gene data show CDR1 as MNHEY and CDR2 as SMNVEV (reference sequence). CDR3 nucleotide sequence: TGTGCCAGCAGTTTAATGACAGGGCTCGTCGAGCAGTACTTC. This encodes CASSLMTGLVEQYF.

The rearrangement joins TRBV19 to TRBJ2-3, with D unclear. V shed 1 base and J shed 6 bases, with 5 bases lying between them. The CDR3 consists of 12 residues. Germline V gives CDR1 LNHDA, CDR2 SQIVND (reference sequence). In nucleotides, the CDR3 is TGTGCCAGTAGTATAGGAACGGATACGCAGTATTTT. This gives the protein CASSIGTDTQYF.

The table lists this clone with a count of one. The chain has TRBV5-1 and TRBJ1-1, with unresolved D. Germline V lookup: CDR1 SGHRS, CDR2 YFSETQ. CDR3 length: 15 amino acids. The germline V and J ends were trimmed by 2 bases and 4 bases, with 15 bases remaining between them. The CDR3 DNA reads as TGCGCCAGCAGCTTAGAAAGTTGGGGATCCACTGAAGCTTTCTTT. Its protein is CASSLESWGSTEAFF.

The chain recombines TRBV6-6 with TRBJ1-1; 9 nucleotides align to TRBD1. The V gene's germline CDR1 is MNHNY and CDR2 SVGAGI (reference sequence). The CDR3 sequence is 15 residues long. J gave up 6 bases and V 5 bases, and 10 bases lay outside the gene matches. In DNA form, the CDR3 reads TGTGCCAGCAGTACCCCCCCGGACAGGGGAGCTGAAGCTTTCTTT. Amino acids: CASSTPPDRGAEAFF.

The chain employs TRBV11-2 and TRBJ2-6, with D perhaps being TRBD1 or TRBD2 (5 bases each). CDR1 and CDR2 (germline): SGHAT, FQNNGV. The CDR3 has 18 residues. Between the trimmed V and J ends, which lost 2 bases and 3 bases, there was a span of 17 bases. CDR3 residues: CASSLRSGPAGGANVLTF. In DNA, the CDR3 is TGTGCCAGCAGCTTACGGTCGGGACCGGCGGGTGGGGCCAACGTCCTGACTTTC. Supplemented by reference TRBV11-2 and TRBJ2-6, the full variable domain reads EAGVAQSPRYKIIEKRQSVAFWCNPISGHATLYWYQQILGQGPKLLIQFQNNGVVDDSQLPKDRFSAERLKGVDSTLKIQPAKLEDSAVYLCASSLRSGPAGGANVLTFGAGSRLTVL.

The chain links TRBV4-2 to TRBJ2-3, with TRBD2 matching over 8 bases. The CDR3 has 15 amino acids. Germline values: CDR1 LGHNA, CDR2 YNFKEQ. V was clipped by 3 bases and J by 1 base; unmatched bases: 3. The CDR3 is CASSHSGGGTDTQYF. In DNA, the CDR3 is TGTGCCAGCAGCCACAGCGGGGGTGGCACAGATACGCAGTATTTT.

This chain uses TRBV7-9 with TRBJ1-1, with 9 bases fitting TRBD1. The CDR3 sequence is 15 residues long. J lost 3 bases, V lost 5 bases, and 7 bases had no gene match. The germline V gene encodes CDR1 SEHNR and CDR2 FQNEAQ (reference sequence). The CDR3 nucleotides are TGTGCCAGCAGCGTAAGGACAGGGGACGACACTGAAGCTTTCTTT. Translating it yields CASSVRTGDDTEAFF. The full variable domain, its missing parts supplied by reference TRBV7-9 and TRBJ1-1, is DTGVSQNPRHKITKRGQNVTFRCDPISEHNRLYWYRQTLGQGPEFLTYFQNEAQLEKSRLLSDRFSAERPKGSFSTLEIQRTEQGDSAMYLCASSVRTGDDTEAFFGQGTRLTVV.

The rearrangement joins TRBV5-1 to TRBJ1-2; 7 nucleotides line up with TRBD1. Germline trimming cut 4 bases from V and 6 bases from J; bases unmatched to any gene: 15. CDR3 length: 16 residues. Germline V gene lookup returns CDR1 SGHRS and CDR2 YFSETQ. The CDR3 sequence is CASSHGQATIDHGYTF. The CDR3 DNA follows: TGCGCCAGCAGCCACGGACAGGCTACTATAGATCATGGCTACACCTTC.

This chain links TRBV28 with TRBJ1-1; TRBD1 might be the D (6 bases). Germline CDR1 is MDHEN and CDR2 is SYDVKM. The V gene lost 2 bases and the J gene lost 8 bases, with 12 bases spanning the gap. The CDR3 loop spans 13 amino acids. CDR3 residues: CASSLTRDMEAFF. CDR3 DNA: TGTGCCAGCAGTTTAACCAGGGACATGGAAGCTTTCTTT.

This chain uses TRBV7-9 with TRBJ2-1, with TRBD1 as a possible D gene (6 bases). Per the germline V gene, CDR1 is SEHNR and CDR2 is FQNEAQ (reference sequence). The CDR3 totals 15 residues. With 0 bases removed from V and 0 bases from J, the gap between germline ends came to 6 bases. As DNA, the CDR3 is TGTGCCAGCAGCTTAGCGGGGGCCTCCTACAATGAGCAGTTCTTC. Amino acids: CASSLAGASYNEQFF.

V is TRBV7-2 and J is TRBJ2-7; D is perhaps TRBD2 (6 bases). V was trimmed by 8 bases and J by 5 bases, leaving 16 bases between them. Germline loops: CDR1 SGHTA, CDR2 FQGNSA. The CDR3 extends over 13 amino acids. CDR3 nucleotide sequence: TGTGCCAGCTCGTTGGGGGGTGTCAACGAGCAGTACTTC. Protein product: CASSLGGVNEQYF.

The count of this clone is one. This chain uses TRBV7-9 with TRBJ1-3; D is ambiguous. The length of the CDR3 is 17 residues. Trimming removed 2 bases at V and 7 bases at J, with 21 bases between. Looked up from germline, CDR1 is SEHNR and CDR2 is FQNEAQ (reference sequence). The CDR3 is CASSLRWRPNLSNTIYF. The CDR3 bases are TGTGCCAGCAGCTTACGCTGGAGACCAAATCTCAGCAACACCATATATTTT.

There are a few counts of this clone. The chain recombines TRBV6-6 with TRBJ1-5; D is ambiguous. The V and J ends lost 6 bases and 2 bases respectively, with 14 bases between them. The CDR3 has 15 residues. Germline-derived CDR1 and CDR2 are MNHNY and SVGAGI (reference sequence). In DNA, the CDR3 is TGTGCCAGCAGCTTCGGACGGTTGGGCAATCAGCCCCAGCATTTT. It translates to CASSFGRLGNQPQHF.

This sequence joins TRBV6-1 and TRBJ1-1; D possibly corresponds to TRBD1 (5 bases). The germline V and J ends were trimmed by 1 base and 1 base, with 13 bases remaining between them. The CDR3 loop spans 16 amino acids. The V gene's germline CDR1 is MNHNS and CDR2 SASEGT. Here the CDR3 DNA reads TGTGCCAGCAGTGAAGTTACAGGTAGTCCGAACACTGAAGCTTTCTTT. This translates into CASSEVTGSPNTEAFF.

The chain employs TRBV3-1 (or the pseudogene TRBV3-2) and TRBJ2-5; TRBD2 matches at 8 bases. Trimming at V came to 0 bases and at J to 7 bases, leaving 10 bases not matched to a gene. The CDR3 length is 16 residues. Per germline, CDR1 LGHDT and CDR2 YNNKEL (reference sequence). The CDR3 DNA reads TGTGCCAGCAGCCAAGAGCTTAGCGGGGCCGCGGGGACCCAGTACTTC. Protein sequence: CASSQELSGAAGTQYF.

CDR3 protein: CASSYSGPGRGQPQHF. The CDR3 nucleotides read TGTGCCAGCAGTTACTCGGGTCCAGGGCGGGGTCAGCCCCAGCATTTT. The chain combines TRBV6-6 with TRBJ1-5, with a possible D match to TRBD1 (5 bases). Trimming left V 0 bases short and J 6 bases short, with 15 bases between. CDR3 size: 16 residues. Germline loops: CDR1 MNHNY, CDR2 SVGAGI (reference sequence).

A word on this clone: The sample has other DNA sequences that encode this CDR3 too. This chain links TRBV12-3 or TRBV12-4 with TRBJ2-7, with D possibly being TRBD1 (5 bases). V lost 6 bases and J lost 1, with 10 bases in between. This CDR3 has 13 residues. The CDR3 here is CASSWGRSYEQYF. The CDR3 DNA is TGTGCCAGCAGCTGGGGCAGGTCCTACGAGCAGTACTTC.

The chain links TRBV6-6 to TRBJ1-6; D is unresolved. This CDR3 contains 17 residues. Between the trimmed V and J ends, which lost 5 bases and 8 bases, there was a span of 22 bases. Germline CDR1 and CDR2: MNHNY and SVGAGI (reference sequence). For the CDR3, the DNA is TGTGCCAGCAGTCAAACCTTTATGCCTAGAAGGGATTCACCCCTCCACTTT. Translated: CASSQTFMPRRDSPLHF.